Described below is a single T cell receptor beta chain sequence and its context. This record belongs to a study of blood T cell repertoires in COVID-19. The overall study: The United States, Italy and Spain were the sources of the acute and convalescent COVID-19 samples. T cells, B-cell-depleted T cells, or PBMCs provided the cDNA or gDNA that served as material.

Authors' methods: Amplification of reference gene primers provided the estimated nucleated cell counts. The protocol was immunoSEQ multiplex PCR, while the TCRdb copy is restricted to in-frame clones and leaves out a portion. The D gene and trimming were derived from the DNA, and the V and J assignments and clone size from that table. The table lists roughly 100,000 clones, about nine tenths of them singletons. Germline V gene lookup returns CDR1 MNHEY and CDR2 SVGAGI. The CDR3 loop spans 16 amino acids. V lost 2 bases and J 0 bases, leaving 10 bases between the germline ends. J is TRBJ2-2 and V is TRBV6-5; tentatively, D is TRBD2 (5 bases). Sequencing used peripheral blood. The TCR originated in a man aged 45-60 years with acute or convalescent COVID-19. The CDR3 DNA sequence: TGTGCCAGCAGTTACGCCGGACTGGCGAACACCGGGGAGCTGTTTTTT. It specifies CASSYAGLANTGELFF.